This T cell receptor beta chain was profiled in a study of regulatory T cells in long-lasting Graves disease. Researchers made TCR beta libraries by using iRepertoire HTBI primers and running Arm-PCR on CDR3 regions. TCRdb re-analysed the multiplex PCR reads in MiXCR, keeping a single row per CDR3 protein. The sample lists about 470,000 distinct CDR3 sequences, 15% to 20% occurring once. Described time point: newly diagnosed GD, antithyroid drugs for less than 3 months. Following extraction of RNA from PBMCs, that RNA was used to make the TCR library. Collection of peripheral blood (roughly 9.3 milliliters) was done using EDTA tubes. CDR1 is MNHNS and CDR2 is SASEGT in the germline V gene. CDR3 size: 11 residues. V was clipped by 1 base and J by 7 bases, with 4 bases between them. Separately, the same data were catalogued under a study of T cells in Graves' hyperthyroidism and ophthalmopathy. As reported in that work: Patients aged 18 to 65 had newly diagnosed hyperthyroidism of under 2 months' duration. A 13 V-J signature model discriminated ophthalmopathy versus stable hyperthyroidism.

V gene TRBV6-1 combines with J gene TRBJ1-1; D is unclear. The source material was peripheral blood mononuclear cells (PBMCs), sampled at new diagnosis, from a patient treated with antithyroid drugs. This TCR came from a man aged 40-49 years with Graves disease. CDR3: CASSEVLEAFF. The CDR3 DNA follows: TGTGCCAGCAGTGAAGTTCTTGAAGCTTTCTTT.